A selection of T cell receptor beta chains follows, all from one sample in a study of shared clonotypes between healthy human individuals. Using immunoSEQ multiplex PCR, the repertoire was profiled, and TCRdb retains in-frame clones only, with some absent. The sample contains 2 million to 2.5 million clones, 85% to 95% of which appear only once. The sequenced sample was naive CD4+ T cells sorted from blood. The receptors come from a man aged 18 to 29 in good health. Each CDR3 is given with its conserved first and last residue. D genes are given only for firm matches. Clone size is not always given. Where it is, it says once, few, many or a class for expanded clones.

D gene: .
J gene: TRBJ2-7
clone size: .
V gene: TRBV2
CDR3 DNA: TGTGCCAGCAGCCTCACGGACGAGCAGTACTTC
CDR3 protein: CASSLTDEQYF

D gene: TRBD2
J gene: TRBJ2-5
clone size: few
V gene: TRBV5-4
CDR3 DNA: TGTGCCAGCAGAACCGGACTAGCGGGAGGCCAACTTCAAGAGACCCAGTACTTC
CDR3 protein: CASRTGLAGGQLQETQYF

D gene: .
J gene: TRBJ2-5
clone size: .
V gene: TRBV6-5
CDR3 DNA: TGTGCCAGCAGTCAGGGAGCGACCCAGTACTTC
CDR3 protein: CASSQGATQYF

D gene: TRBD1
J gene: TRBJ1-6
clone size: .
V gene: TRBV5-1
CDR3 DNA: TGCGCCAGCAGCCAGAGCACCGGGACAGGGCTCCAGCCCCTCCACTTT
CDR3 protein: CASSQSTGTGLQPLHF

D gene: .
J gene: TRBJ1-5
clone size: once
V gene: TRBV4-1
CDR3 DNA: TGCGCCAGCAGCCAGGCCTGGAGGGACACCCCTAACAATCAGCCCCAGCATTTT
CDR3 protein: CASSQAWRDTPNNQPQHF

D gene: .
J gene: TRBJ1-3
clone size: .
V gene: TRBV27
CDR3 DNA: TGTGCCAGTAGGACGAGCTCTGGAAACACCATATATTTT
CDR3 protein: CASRTSSGNTIYF

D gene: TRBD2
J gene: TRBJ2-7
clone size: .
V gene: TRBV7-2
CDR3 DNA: TGTGCCAGCAGCTTAGAGGGGACTAGCGGGAGGCAGTACTTC
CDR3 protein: CASSLEGTSGRQYF

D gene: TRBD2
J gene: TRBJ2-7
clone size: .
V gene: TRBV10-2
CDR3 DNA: TGCGCCAGCAGTGAGTCGGGGGCGGGGGGACCCCTGTTCACTTCGTACTTC
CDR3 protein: CASSESGAGGPLFTSYF

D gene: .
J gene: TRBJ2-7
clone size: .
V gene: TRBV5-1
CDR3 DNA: TGCGCCAGCAGCTTTGACAGGAGCTCCTACGAGCAGTACTTC
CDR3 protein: CASSFDRSSYEQYF

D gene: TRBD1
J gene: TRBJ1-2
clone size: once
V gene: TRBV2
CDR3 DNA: TGTGCCAGTCGGGGACAGGGGGACGGCTACACCTTC
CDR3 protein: CASRGQGDGYTF

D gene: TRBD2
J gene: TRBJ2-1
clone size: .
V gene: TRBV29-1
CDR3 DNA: TGCAGCGCCTTACTAGCGGGAGGACGTAATGAGCAGTTCTTC
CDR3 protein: CSALLAGGRNEQFF